These 28 T cell receptor beta chains came from one sample sequenced in a study of vaccination and CD4 T cells after COVID-19. TCRdb analysed the PCR reads with MiXCR anew, one entry per CDR3 protein. The table records over 25,000 distinct CDR3 sequences, 50% of them present only once. Time point denoted: late sampling 161 to 241 days after vaccination in three convalescent patients. Source: CD4+ T cells from blood, taken about 7 months after SARS-CoV-2 vaccination. All receptors derive from a human donor who had recovered from COVID-19.

The gene calls are TRBV28 and TRBJ1-2, with unresolved D. Germline CDR1 and CDR2: MDHEN and SYDVKM. V was cut by 10 bases and J by 6 bases, with 15 bases left in between. The CDR3 is made up of 12 amino acids. CDR3 DNA sequence: TGTGCCACCCAGCGGGGTTTGGATGGCTACACCTTC. Translating it yields CATQRGLDGYTF.

The CDR3 protein is CSARDRTGSSYEQYF. In DNA, the CDR3 is TGCAGTGCTAGAGACCGGACAGGGAGCTCCTACGAGCAGTACTTC. The chain has TRBV20-1 and TRBJ2-7; 8 bases align to TRBD1. The germline gives CDR1 DFQATT, CDR2 SNEGSKA (reference sequence). V lost 0 bases and J lost 0; bases outside the gene matches: 4. The CDR3 runs 15 residues.

This clonotype was seen a handful of times. The chain combines TRBV6-1 with TRBJ1-1, with TRBD1 as a possible D gene (5 bases). The CDR3 totals 13 residues. Trimming cost V 7 bases and J 2 bases, with 11 bases left between them. Germline CDR1 MNHNS, CDR2 SASEGT. The CDR3 nucleotides are TGTGCCAGCATCTCAGGGTATAACACTGAAGCTTTCTTT. This codes for CASISGYNTEAFF.

The genes are TRBV7-9 and TRBJ2-1, with D uncertain. CDR3 length equals 11 residues. The V gene's germline CDR1 is SEHNR and CDR2 FQNEAQ (reference sequence). V was trimmed by 5 bases and J by 6 bases, leaving 5 bases between them. CDR3 bases: TGTGCCAGCAGCCAAACCAATGAGCAGTTCTTC. It specifies CASSQTNEQFF.

V is TRBV7-2 and J is TRBJ2-5; either TRBD1 or TRBD2 may supply D (6 bases each). This CDR3 spans 14 amino acids. The V gene lost 6 bases and the J gene lost 1 base, with 12 bases spanning the gap. CDR1 is SGHTA and CDR2 is FQGNSA in the germline V gene. Here the CDR3 reads CASRKQGGQETQYF. The CDR3 DNA reads as TGTGCCAGCAGGAAACAGGGAGGCCAAGAGACCCAGTACTTC.

This clonotype was picked up a small number of times. The chain carries TRBV6-5 and TRBJ2-1, with TRBD2 matching 10 bases. Trimming cost V 2 bases and J 6 bases; bases outside gene matches: 4. The CDR3 sequence is 15 residues long. CDR1 is MNHEY and CDR2 is SVGAGI in the germline V gene. As DNA, the CDR3 is TGTGCCAGCAGTTACGGGCTAGCGGGAGTCAATGAGCAGTTCTTC. Amino acids: CASSYGLAGVNEQFF.

This clonotype was counted only a few times. CDR3 loop: CASSLSLAWDVGPDTQYF. The CDR3 region has the DNA TGTGCCAGCAGTTTATCCTTAGCGTGGGACGTAGGCCCAGATACGCAGTATTTT. The chain carries TRBV27 and TRBJ2-3; D may be TRBD1 or TRBD2 (5 bases each). This CDR3 is built from 18 residues. Per the germline V gene, CDR1 is MNHEY and CDR2 is SMNVEV (reference sequence). Trimming removed 0 bases at V and 4 bases at J, with 20 bases between.

J is TRBJ2-1 and V is TRBV7-9; 8 bases match TRBD1. The trim removed 5 bases at V and 9 bases at J, leaving 3 bases unmatched. The CDR3 is 12 amino acids. The germline V gene has CDR1 SEHNR and CDR2 FQNEAQ (reference sequence). The CDR3 bases are TGTGCCAGCAGCATTGACAGGGGTGAGCAGTTCTTC. It yields the protein CASSIDRGEQFF.

The rearrangement links TRBV20-1 to TRBJ2-1, with TRBD2 identical over 8 bases. Germline CDR1 reads DFQATT; CDR2 reads SNEGSKA (reference sequence). J gave up 2 bases and V 5 bases, and 8 bases lay outside the gene matches. CDR3 length: 15 residues. The CDR3 nucleotides read TGCAGTGCTCAATCACTAGCGGATACCTACAATGAGCAGTTCTTC. Translated: CSAQSLADTYNEQFF.

J is TRBJ2-3 and V is TRBV7-8, with 13 bases that match TRBD2. With V trimmed by 2 bases and J by 3 bases, 5 bases remained unmatched. CDR3 length equals 17 residues. Germline V lookup: CDR1 SGHVS, CDR2 FQNEAQ. For the CDR3, the DNA is TGTGCCAGCAGCTTATCTCGACTAGCGGGAGGAACAGATACGCAGTATTTT. It yields the protein CASSLSRLAGGTDTQYF.

The genes are TRBV25-1 and TRBJ2-7; 9 bases are a match to TRBD2. The CDR3 spans 14 residues. Trimming at V came to 10 bases and at J to 4 bases, leaving 11 bases not matched to a gene. From germline, CDR1 is MGHDK and CDR2 SYGVNS. The CDR3 coding sequence is TGTGCCACCCCTGGGTGCGGGAGGGCTTACGAGCAGTACTTC. It specifies CATPGCGRAYEQYF.

Details on this clonotype: One end of the junction is discordant with germline, which a read error may explain. The CDR3 loop reads CASSPGSGGGNEQFF. In nucleotides, the CDR3 is TGTGCTAGCAGCCCGGGTAGCGGGGGGGGTAATGAGCAGTTCTTC. This chain links TRBV7-7 with TRBJ2-1; 11 bases are a match to TRBD2. The CDR3 contains 15 residues. Germline V gene sequence: CDR1 SSHAT, CDR2 FNYEAQ (reference sequence).

This clonotype was seen a handful of times. This chain links TRBV7-9 with TRBJ1-1; TRBD1 is a possible D gene (5 bases). V lost 0 bases and J 7 bases, leaving 9 bases between the germline ends. The germline gives CDR1 SEHNR, CDR2 FQNEAQ (reference sequence). This CDR3 spans 13 amino acids. CDR3: CASSLAGTGEAFF. The CDR3 DNA sequence: TGTGCCAGCAGCTTAGCGGGGACGGGTGAAGCTTTCTTT. Full variable domain (outside the CDR3, taken from reference TRBV7-9 and TRBJ1-1): DTGVSQNPRHKITKRGQNVTFRCDPISEHNRLYWYRQTLGQGPEFLTYFQNEAQLEKSRLLSDRFSAERPKGSFSTLEIQRTEQGDSAMYLCASSLAGTGEAFFGQGTRLTVV.

The rearrangement links TRBV7-3 to TRBJ1-2; D gene unclear. Trimming cost V 1 base and J 6 bases, with 9 bases left between them. This CDR3 spans 13 amino acids. Germline-derived CDR1 and CDR2 are SGHTA and FQGTGA. This chain's CDR3 is CASSLSRQDGYTF. The CDR3, as DNA: TGTGCCAGCAGCTTAAGCAGGCAGGATGGCTACACCTTC.

The J gene is TRBJ2-3, the V gene TRBV7-8, with D tentatively TRBD1 (5 bases). The germline CDR1 and CDR2 sequences are SGHVS and FQNEAQ. The V end was cut by 2 bases, the J end by 5 bases, with 5 bases between. This CDR3 spans 12 amino acids. The CDR3 region has the DNA TGTGCCAGCAGCTTACAGGGAGATACGCAGTATTTT. This encodes CASSLQGDTQYF.

This rearrangement joins TRBV6-5 to TRBJ2-5; D perhaps matches TRBD2 (7 bases). Germline assignment: CDR1 MNHEY and CDR2 SVGAGI. The CDR3 has 15 amino acids. The V gene lost 2 bases and the J gene lost 2 bases, with 12 bases spanning the gap. The DNA of the CDR3 is TGTGCCAGCAGTTACAGGGGGGGGCGGCAAGAGACCCAGTACTTC. Translating gives CASSYRGGRQETQYF.

The rearrangement links TRBV6-1 to TRBJ2-7; 10 bases agree with TRBD2. The germline gives CDR1 MNHNS, CDR2 SASEGT. There are 16 residues in the CDR3. The junction had 9 bases not matched to a gene; V was cut back by 5 bases and J by 2 bases. This CDR3 is CASSLAGATHTYEQYF. The DNA for the CDR3 is TGTGCCAGCAGTCTAGCGGGAGCGACCCACACCTACGAGCAGTACTTC.

This chain links TRBV20-1 with TRBJ2-2; the match to TRBD1 covers 9 bases. V was pared by 0 bases and J by 2 bases, with 7 bases of the junction left unmatched. The CDR3 is 17 residues long. CDR1 is DFQATT, CDR2 SNEGSKA, per germline (reference sequence). The CDR3 DNA reads as TGCAGTGCTAGAGATATACTGGACAGGGGTAACACCGGGGAGCTGTTTTTT. The encoded protein is CSARDILDRGNTGELFF.

V gene TRBV2 combines with J gene TRBJ1-1; D might be TRBD1 (5 bases). Germline V gene data show CDR1 as SNHLY and CDR2 as FYNNEI. This CDR3 is built from 14 residues. The V gene lost 10 bases and the J gene lost 1 base, with 16 bases spanning the gap. CDR3 amino acids: CATKDGRGNTEAFF. The CDR3 bases are TGTGCCACCAAAGACGGAAGGGGGAACACTGAAGCTTTCTTT.

The V and J genes are TRBV7-3 and TRBJ2-6, with 9 bases that match TRBD1. The germline gives CDR1 SGHTA, CDR2 FQGTGA. The CDR3 is 19 amino acids. The V and J ends lost 3 bases and 3 bases, in that order; junction bases with no gene match: 12. The CDR3 is CASSFDRGAGVGGANVLTF. The CDR3 region has the DNA TGTGCCAGCAGCTTTGACAGGGGGGCGGGGGTAGGTGGGGCCAACGTCCTGACTTTC.

The J gene is TRBJ1-1, the V gene TRBV18, with D perhaps matching TRBD1 (5 bases). The V gene's germline CDR1 is KGHSH and CDR2 LQKENI. This CDR3 is built from 14 residues. Trimming removed 2 bases at V and 0 bases at J, with 7 bases between. The CDR3 sequence is CASSPGGLNTEAFF. CDR3 in DNA: TGTGCCAGCTCACCAGGGGGACTGAACACTGAAGCTTTCTTT.

CDR3 bases: TGCAGTGCTATCCAAGACAGGCCGATGAACACTGAAGCTTTCTTT. Amino acid sequence: CSAIQDRPMNTEAFF. The rearrangement joins TRBV20-1 to TRBJ1-1, with D perhaps TRBD1 (6 bases). Germline CDR1 and CDR2: DFQATT and SNEGSKA (reference sequence). Trimming took 4 bases from V and 0 from J, leaving 15 bases between them. The CDR3 has 15 amino acids.

This clonotype was observed a handful of times. The chain combines TRBV6-1 with TRBJ1-5; D may be TRBD1 (6 bases). The CDR3 is 16 residues long. CDR1 and CDR2 from the germline V gene are MNHNS and SASEGT. V was trimmed by 5 bases and J by 3 bases, leaving 17 bases between them. CDR3 loop: CASSTQRGTINQPQHF. The CDR3 DNA reads as TGTGCCAGCAGTACCCAAAGGGGGACAATCAATCAGCCCCAGCATTTT.

This chain uses TRBV28 with TRBJ2-7; 9 nucleotides agree with TRBD1. Germline V gene data show CDR1 as MDHEN and CDR2 as SYDVKM. V lost 8 bases to trimming and J lost 2 bases; unmatched junction nucleotides: 13. CDR3 length: 16 residues. CDR3 sequence reads: CASQTYYRGRPYEQYF. In nucleotides, the CDR3 is TGTGCCAGCCAGACCTATTACAGGGGGCGCCCCTACGAGCAGTACTTC.

On this clonotype itself: An end of the junction does not agree with germline; a read error may underlie this. This rearrangement joins TRBV7-6 to TRBJ2-7; perhaps D is TRBD1 or TRBD2 (6 bases each). Germline-derived CDR1 and CDR2 are SGHVS and FNYEAQ. The CDR3 contains 15 residues. The DNA for the CDR3 is TGTGCTAGCAGCCAAGGGCCCAAGGGGGGATACGAGCAGTACTTC. Translation gives CASSQGPKGGYEQYF.

The rearrangement links TRBV20-1 to TRBJ2-3, with a weak D call TRBD2 (5 bases). The CDR3 runs 14 residues. V gave up 2 bases and J gave up 4 bases, with 13 bases separating them. Germline CDR1 and CDR2: DFQATT and SNEGSKA (reference sequence). The CDR3 sequence: CSARSPSGPDTQYF. CDR3 in DNA: TGCAGTGCTAGATCTCCCAGCGGCCCAGATACGCAGTATTTT.

This clonotype was detected only a few times. This chain connects TRBV10-3 to TRBJ1-2; D is uncertain. CDR3 length: 13 amino acids. Per germline, CDR1 ENHRY and CDR2 SYGVKD. V lost 4 bases, J lost 7 bases, and 13 bases lay in between. Written as DNA, the CDR3 is TGTGCCATCAGTGCGTCAGTGTCGGGTGGCTACACCTTC. Translated: CAISASVSGGYTF.

This clonotype was seen only once. This chain links TRBV18 with TRBJ2-5; 10 nucleotides agree with TRBD2. The length of the CDR3 is 16 residues. V shed 1 base, J shed 0 bases, and the junction held 2 bases outside the gene matches. CDR1 is KGHSH and CDR2 is LQKENI in the germline V gene. The chain's CDR3 is CASSPLGTSDQETQYF. The CDR3 DNA reads TGTGCCAGCTCACCACTCGGGACTAGCGACCAAGAGACCCAGTACTTC.